This TCR beta chain was profiled in a study of T cell repertoires in cytomegalovirus infection. In the study overall: Recently identified HLA-C-restricted CMV epitopes and well-studied HLA-B-restricted CMV epitopes were used by the study. From public TCR beta signatures came an indication of both CMV infection and matching HLA type.

Study results and caveats: CMV-specific TCR beta clonotypes restricted by HLA-C dominated the ex vivo response. Based on cumulative public TCR beta family frequency, carriers of CMV plus the relevant HLA were identified.

The CDR3 covers 14 residues. V dropped 7 bases and J dropped 1 base, with 13 bases sitting between them. Germline CDR1 SNHLY, CDR2 FYNNEI. Points on this clonotype: Its target is not known.

TCRdb itself ran the reads through MiXCR, one entry per CDR3 protein. The sample shows about 920,000 distinct CDR3 sequences, approximately 31% of them seen only once. The starting material was cultured CD8+ T cells from PBMCs, obtained from culture after CMV antigen stimulation. V gene TRBV2 combines with J gene TRBJ1-1; D not resolved. The clonotype comes from a human donor in good health (CMV status not recorded). Some clones in this sample may be carry-over from other donors' samples. CDR3 coding DNA: TGTGCCAGCATAAGCCCCGCTGGGAACACTGAAGCTTTCTTT. This encodes CASISPAGNTEAFF.